This T cell receptor beta chain was retrieved from a study of shared clonotypes between healthy human individuals. Study details: Three plates were used per donor for CD4 naive, three for CD4 memory, two for CD8 naive and one for CD8 memory.

A CD45RA-negative memory subset and a CD45RA+ naive subset were separated from the CD4+ cells. Study-level points and caveats: Larger richness was generally estimated for naive than memory subsets. Several donors held about 5% of naive CD4 clonotypes in common.

With respect to this clone: Its matching antigen is unknown.

Measured with immunoSEQ multiplex PCR; TCRdb has only the in-frame clones, and not every one. The repertoire consists of around 1.6 million clones, with approximately 98% occurring once and the leading ten covering roughly 0.42%. This CDR3 spans 14 amino acids. In germline, CDR1 is LNHDA, CDR2 SQIVND (reference sequence). The ends were cut back, 5 bases at V and 5 bases at J, with 15 bases in the middle. Sequencing was carried out using naive CD4+ T cells sorted from blood. Stated subset: CD45RA+ positively selected. The clonotype comes from a man aged 25-45 years in good health. This chain joins TRBV19 and TRBJ1-2, with unresolved D. Here the CDR3 DNA reads TGTGCCAGTAGTCCGGACCGCTTAGTATATGGCTACACCTTC. Protein: CASSPDRLVYGYTF.